The rows below give T cell receptor beta chains drawn from one sample of a study of breast tumors, draining lymph nodes, adjacent tissues. TCRdb reprocessed the multiplex PCR reads with MiXCR, giving one entry per CDR3 protein. The table lists 66,000 or so distinct CDR3 sequences, roughly 40% of them singletons. Sequenced sample: breast tumor tissue. The receptors shown here come from a female donor with breast cancer. Some clones in this sample may be carry-over from other donors' samples. The CDR3 runs from the conserved cysteine through the conserved F or W. D genes are given only for firm matches. Rows give clone size only sometimes, using once, few, many, or a class for an expanded clone.

J gene: TRBJ2-1
D gene: -
V gene: TRBV10-3
clone size: -
CDR3 protein: CATSQGSTNEQFF
CDR3 DNA: TGTGCCACCAGTCAGGGGTCTACCAATGAACAGTTCTTC

J gene: TRBJ2-7
D gene: TRBD1
V gene: TRBV28
clone size: many
CDR3 protein: CASYGTPLTTGGYEQYF
CDR3 DNA: TGTGCCAGCTACGGTACCCCCCTAACGACAGGGGGCTACGAGCAGTACTTC

J gene: TRBJ1-2
D gene: -
V gene: TRBV12-3/TRBV12-4
clone size: many
CDR3 protein: CASSFVGGKDGYTF
CDR3 DNA: TGTGCCAGCAGTTTCGTAGGGGGGAAGGATGGCTACACCTTC

J gene: TRBJ2-2
D gene: -
V gene: TRBV6-5
clone size: -
CDR3 protein: CASSYVGGVSTGELFF
CDR3 DNA: TGTGCCAGCAGTTATGTGGGGGGAGTTAGCACCGGGGAGCTGTTTTTT

J gene: TRBJ2-7
D gene: -
V gene: TRBV5-6
clone size: many
CDR3 protein: CASGPVGSYEQYF
CDR3 DNA: TGTGCCAGCGGCCCGGTGGGTTCCTACGAGCAGTACTTC

J gene: TRBJ2-7
D gene: -
V gene: TRBV5-5
clone size: many
CDR3 protein: CASSFVFPRKPYEQYF
CDR3 DNA: TGTGCCAGCAGCTTCGTTTTCCCCCGGAAACCCTACGAGCAGTACTTC

J gene: TRBJ2-3
D gene: TRBD2
V gene: TRBV20-1
clone size: many
CDR3 protein: CSARTGLTSGGTDTQYF
CDR3 DNA: TGCAGTGCTAGAACCGGCCTAACTAGCGGGGGAACAGATACGCAGTATTTT

J gene: TRBJ1-3
D gene: -
V gene: TRBV7-2
clone size: many
CDR3 protein: CASSLRGTAGNTIYF
CDR3 DNA: TGTGCCAGCAGCTTAAGGGGGACCGCTGGAAACACCATATATTTT

J gene: TRBJ2-1
D gene: -
V gene: TRBV7-9
clone size: many
CDR3 protein: CASSLNRGGEQFF
CDR3 DNA: TGTGCCAGCAGCTTGAACAGGGGAGGCGAGCAGTTCTTC

J gene: TRBJ2-3
D gene: -
V gene: TRBV12-3/TRBV12-4
clone size: -
CDR3 protein: CASMPGTSYNEQYF
CDR3 DNA: TGTGCCAGCATGCCGGGCACGAGCTACAATGAGCAGTATTTT

J gene: TRBJ2-1
D gene: -
V gene: TRBV20-1
clone size: -
CDR3 protein: CSARDLGGHITDTQFF
CDR3 DNA: TGCAGTGCTAGAGATTTAGGGGGGCATATCACAGATACGCAGTTCTTC

J gene: TRBJ2-1
D gene: -
V gene: TRBV5-6
clone size: many
CDR3 protein: CASSLLRDQRSYNEQFF
CDR3 DNA: TGTGCCAGCAGCCTCTTGCGGGACCAAAGGTCCTACAATGAGCAGTTCTTC

J gene: TRBJ2-1
D gene: -
V gene: TRBV5-8
clone size: many
CDR3 protein: CASSLSLEQFF
CDR3 DNA: TGTGCCAGCAGCTTGTCACTTGAGCAGTTCTTC

J gene: TRBJ2-5
D gene: TRBD2
V gene: TRBV2
clone size: -
CDR3 protein: CASGKDGGRAETQYF
CDR3 DNA: TGTGCCAGCGGTAAAGACGGCGGGAGGGCAGAGACCCAATACTTC

J gene: TRBJ1-2
D gene: -
V gene: TRBV4-1
clone size: many
CDR3 protein: CASSHPTGTGLRYGYTF
CDR3 DNA: TGCGCCAGCAGCCACCCAACCGGGACGGGACTTCGCTATGGCTACACCTTC

J gene: TRBJ1-6
D gene: TRBD1
V gene: TRBV7-3
clone size: many
CDR3 protein: CASSKGQGTGNSPLHF
CDR3 DNA: TGTGCCAGCAGCAAGGGACAGGGGACTGGAAATTCACCCCTCCACTTT

J gene: TRBJ2-5
D gene: -
V gene: TRBV11-2
clone size: many
CDR3 protein: CASSLAAFQETQYF
CDR3 DNA: TGTGCCAGCAGCTTAGCCGCGTTTCAAGAGACCCAGTACTTC

J gene: TRBJ2-2
D gene: -
V gene: TRBV6-2/TRBV6-3
clone size: many
CDR3 protein: CASRSGQGNTGELFF
CDR3 DNA: TGTGCCAGCAGGTCCGGCCAGGGGAACACCGGGGAGCTGTTTTTT

J gene: TRBJ2-7
D gene: -
V gene: TRBV29-1
clone size: -
CDR3 protein: CSQGLSSYEQYF
CDR3 DNA: TGCAGCCAAGGCCTGAGCTCCTACGAGCAGTACTTC

J gene: TRBJ2-2
D gene: -
V gene: TRBV5-1
clone size: many
CDR3 protein: CASSLGQTGELFF
CDR3 DNA: TGCGCCAGCAGCTTGGGACAGACCGGGGAGCTGTTTTTT

J gene: TRBJ1-2
D gene: TRBD1
V gene: TRBV2
clone size: many
CDR3 protein: CASSYGQGLGGYTF
CDR3 DNA: TGTGCCAGCAGTTACGGACAGGGGTTGGGTGGCTACACCTTC

J gene: TRBJ1-1
D gene: -
V gene: TRBV20-1
clone size: -
CDR3 protein: CSARSGPQTEAFF
CDR3 DNA: TGCAGTGCTAGATCCGGGCCTCAGACTGAAGCTTTCTTT

J gene: TRBJ2-5
D gene: -
V gene: TRBV9
clone size: once
CDR3 protein: CASSQLNQPQYF
CDR3 DNA: TGTGCCAGCAGCCAACTGAACCAGCCCCAGTACTTC

J gene: TRBJ1-5
D gene: -
V gene: TRBV25-1
clone size: -
CDR3 protein: CASSARTDSNQPQHF
CDR3 DNA: TGTGCCAGCAGTGCTAGGACGGATTCAAATCAGCCCCAGCATTTT

J gene: TRBJ2-7
D gene: TRBD2
V gene: TRBV7-3
clone size: -
CDR3 protein: CASSFGLAGVSYEQYF
CDR3 DNA: TGTGCCAGCAGCTTCGGACTAGCGGGGGTCTCCTACGAGCAGTACTTC

J gene: TRBJ2-7
D gene: -
V gene: TRBV7-8
clone size: -
CDR3 protein: CDSSFYICSARDLVNTNF
CDR3 DNA: -

J gene: TRBJ2-1
D gene: TRBD1
V gene: TRBV15
clone size: many
CDR3 protein: CATSRKHRGPWANEQFF
CDR3 DNA: TGTGCCACCAGCAGAAAACACAGGGGTCCGTGGGCCAATGAGCAGTTCTTC

J gene: TRBJ2-3
D gene: TRBD2
V gene: TRBV9
clone size: -
CDR3 protein: CAGSPPGLAGGTDTQYF
CDR3 DNA: TGTGCCGGCAGCCCCCCGGGACTAGCGGGGGGCACAGATACGCAGTATTTT

J gene: TRBJ1-2
D gene: -
V gene: TRBV24-1
clone size: many
CDR3 protein: CATSDDPTGNYGYTF
CDR3 DNA: TGTGCCACCAGTGACGACCCAACGGGTAACTATGGCTACACCTTC

J gene: TRBJ2-7
D gene: -
V gene: TRBV2
clone size: many
CDR3 protein: CASSRTENSYEQYF
CDR3 DNA: TGTGCCAGCAGCCGGACGGAAAACTCCTACGAGCAGTACTTC

J gene: TRBJ2-5
D gene: -
V gene: TRBV7-9
clone size: -
CDR3 protein: CASSLFEGFTDTQHF
CDR3 DNA: TGTGCCAGCAGCTTATTTGAGGGTTTCACAGATACGCAGCACTTC

J gene: TRBJ1-2
D gene: TRBD1
V gene: TRBV12-3/TRBV12-4
clone size: many
CDR3 protein: CASSFRTGDGYTF
CDR3 DNA: TGTGCCAGCAGTTTCAGGACAGGGGATGGCTACACCTTC

J gene: TRBJ1-1
D gene: -
V gene: TRBV5-5
clone size: many
CDR3 protein: CASSPIQQGTELARRTEAFF
CDR3 DNA: TGTGCCAGCAGCCCGATTCAACAGGGTACCGAGCTAGCCAGACGCACTGAAGCTTTCTTT

J gene: TRBJ2-2
D gene: TRBD2
V gene: TRBV12-3/TRBV12-4
clone size: -
CDR3 protein: CASKPSGGPNTGELFF
CDR3 DNA: TGTGCCAGCAAACCTAGCGGGGGACCTAACACCGGGGAGCTGTTTTTT

J gene: TRBJ2-7
D gene: -
V gene: TRBV28
clone size: -
CDR3 protein: CASSLPRPGEQYF
CDR3 DNA: TGTGCCAGCAGTCTCCCCAGACCGGGGGAGCAGTACTTC

J gene: TRBJ2-3
D gene: TRBD2
V gene: TRBV14
clone size: many
CDR3 protein: CASSPYGGGADTQYF
CDR3 DNA: TGTGCCAGCAGCCCTTACGGCGGGGGGGCAGATACGCAGTATTTT

J gene: TRBJ1-3
D gene: -
V gene: TRBV19
clone size: -
CDR3 protein: CATPRPNTIYF
CDR3 DNA: TGTGCCACTCCGCGTCCGAACACCATATATTTT

J gene: TRBJ2-2
D gene: -
V gene: TRBV12-3/TRBV12-4
clone size: many
CDR3 protein: CASNPPGTGELFF
CDR3 DNA: TGTGCCAGCAACCCCCCGGGCACCGGGGAGCTGTTTTTT

J gene: TRBJ1-2
D gene: -
V gene: TRBV29-1
clone size: -
CDR3 protein: CSVRGVSDYGYTF
CDR3 DNA: TGCAGCGTTCGGGGAGTATCGGACTATGGCTACACCTTC

J gene: TRBJ1-3
D gene: TRBD1
V gene: TRBV7-2
clone size: -
CDR3 protein: CASSLAGTGDSGNTIYF
CDR3 DNA: TGTGCCAGCAGCTTAGCGGGGACAGGGGATTCTGGAAACACCATATATTTT

J gene: TRBJ2-2
D gene: -
V gene: TRBV9
clone size: many
CDR3 protein: CASSVVGSPHTGELFF
CDR3 DNA: TGTGCCAGCAGCGTAGTAGGGAGTCCTCACACCGGGGAGCTGTTTTTT

J gene: TRBJ2-6
D gene: -
V gene: TRBV5-7
clone size: many
CDR3 protein: CASSTSPTGAPDSGANVLTF
CDR3 DNA: TGTGCCAGCAGCACCAGCCCCACGGGGGCCCCCGACTCTGGGGCCAACGTCCTGACTTTC

J gene: TRBJ1-2
D gene: -
V gene: TRBV10-3
clone size: many
CDR3 protein: CAISESPFALNGYTF
CDR3 DNA: TGTGCCATCAGTGAGTCCCCCTTTGCCCTGAATGGCTACACCTTC

J gene: TRBJ1-4
D gene: -
V gene: TRBV5-8
clone size: many
CDR3 protein: CASRDRADSTNEKLFF
CDR3 DNA: TGTGCCAGCAGGGATAGGGCAGACTCAACTAATGAAAAACTGTTTTTT

J gene: TRBJ2-1
D gene: TRBD2
V gene: TRBV4-1
clone size: many
CDR3 protein: CASSQDSGGKYNEQFF
CDR3 DNA: TGCGCCAGCAGCCAGGATAGCGGGGGGAAATACAATGAGCAGTTCTTC

J gene: TRBJ1-2
D gene: TRBD1
V gene: TRBV29-1
clone size: -
CDR3 protein: CSQVDRSPGGYTF
CDR3 DNA: TGCAGCCAAGTGGACAGGTCCCCTGGAGGCTACACCTTC

J gene: TRBJ2-7
D gene: TRBD1
V gene: TRBV19
clone size: many
CDR3 protein: CASSIVPGQGGSSKYEQYF
CDR3 DNA: TGTGCCAGTAGTATAGTTCCGGGACAGGGGGGAAGTTCAAAGTACGAGCAGTACTTC

J gene: TRBJ1-1
D gene: -
V gene: TRBV10-2
clone size: once
CDR3 protein: CASSADGQNTEAFF
CDR3 DNA: TGCGCCAGCAGTGCGGACGGGCAGAACACTGAAGCTTTCTTT

J gene: TRBJ2-2
D gene: TRBD1
V gene: TRBV5-1
clone size: many
CDR3 protein: CASSLRQGRGGELFF
CDR3 DNA: TGCGCCAGCAGCCTGAGACAGGGCCGTGGCGGGGAGCTGTTTTTT

J gene: TRBJ1-2
D gene: -
V gene: TRBV2
clone size: -
CDR3 protein: CASLPPSGSLYTF
CDR3 DNA: TGTGCCAGCCTCCCCCCCTCAGGGAGTCTCTACACCTTC

J gene: TRBJ2-7
D gene: -
V gene: TRBV6-2/TRBV6-3
clone size: -
CDR3 protein: CASRGGQAIWDEQYF
CDR3 DNA: TGTGCCAGCAGGGGAGGACAGGCGATTTGGGACGAGCAGTACTTC

J gene: TRBJ1-2
D gene: TRBD1
V gene: TRBV10-2
clone size: medium-sized
CDR3 protein: CASSEVNRGSNYGYTF
CDR3 DNA: TGCGCCAGCAGTGAGGTGAACAGGGGAAGTAACTATGGCTACACCTTC

J gene: TRBJ1-3
D gene: -
V gene: TRBV20-1
clone size: -
CDR3 protein: CCVFLCQQPKTLGGRGNTIYF
CDR3 DNA: -

J gene: TRBJ2-5
D gene: -
V gene: TRBV11-2
clone size: many
CDR3 protein: CASSPLRGETQYF
CDR3 DNA: TGTGCCAGCAGCCCCCTCCGGGGAGAGACCCAGTACTTC

J gene: TRBJ2-7
D gene: -
V gene: TRBV7-3
clone size: many
CDR3 protein: CASSSGQSYEQYF
CDR3 DNA: TGTGCCAGCAGCTCCGGACAGTCCTACGAGCAGTACTTC

J gene: TRBJ2-3
D gene: -
V gene: TRBV7-2
clone size: many
CDR3 protein: CASSLAIAGPDTQYF
CDR3 DNA: TGTGCCAGCAGCTTAGCCATAGCAGGCCCAGATACGCAGTATTTT

J gene: TRBJ1-5
D gene: -
V gene: TRBV5-1
clone size: -
CDR3 protein: CASTSGGNGNQPQHF
CDR3 DNA: TGCGCCAGCACAAGCGGGGGGAACGGAAATCAGCCCCAGCATTTT

J gene: TRBJ1-5
D gene: -
V gene: TRBV20-1
clone size: medium-sized
CDR3 protein: CSAIPFPDQPQHF
CDR3 DNA: TGCAGTGCTATCCCATTCCCGGATCAGCCCCAGCATTTT

J gene: TRBJ2-7
D gene: -
V gene: TRBV6-1
clone size: many
CDR3 protein: CASSVGSREDF
CDR3 DNA: TGTGCCAGCAGTGTTGGGAGCAGGGAAGACTTC

J gene: TRBJ2-7
D gene: -
V gene: TRBV6-1
clone size: many
CDR3 protein: CASDLDPYEQYF
CDR3 DNA: TGTGCCAGCGATTTAGACCCCTACGAGCAGTACTTC